What follows is one T cell receptor (beta chain) and its context. Profiled with immunoSEQ multiplex PCR; TCRdb holds only in-frame clones, not every one. The data hold more than 140,000 clones, with approximately 91% observed a single time. The data originate from a study of cytomegalovirus exposure and HLA in healthy donors. This receptor was identified in a woman aged 18-29 years in good health and CMV-seropositive. Sequenced input: PBMCs.

CDR3 region: CSARDRGYADTQYF. In nucleotides, the CDR3 is TGCAGCGCCCGGGACAGGGGATACGCAGATACGCAGTATTTT. J is TRBJ2-3 and V is TRBV29-1, with TRBD1 matching 10 bases. Germline V CDR1 and CDR2: SQVTM, ANQGSEA. The ends lost 7 bases at V and 4 bases at J; junction bases unmatched: 8. The CDR3 spans 14 residues.